The entry below describes one T cell receptor (beta chain). By how much of the sample it makes up, this clone is medium-sized (0.01 to 0.1%). There is no known antigen for this receptor. Base quality data are lacking; no much larger clone is found one base away. Uninvolved adjacent lung was sampled at least 2 cm away from the tumor margin, and two independent pathologists confirmed that the tissue had no atypia. At diagnosis, tumor, uninvolved tumor-adjacent lung and peripheral blood were collected and then preserved as a mix of FFPE and fresh-frozen material. TCR beta CDR3 regions were sequenced from DNA using the immunoSEQ Assay. As for the authors' bioinformatics: To compute T cell density, TCR beta template counts were normalized to usable DNA, which was estimated by amplifying housekeeping genes. Richness was estimated using the preseqR package, with extrapolation to 400,000 templates for PBMC samples and to 120,000 templates for tissue samples. Clonality was defined as one minus Pielou's evenness. Tissue-enriched TCRs were identified through differential abundance testing performed on productive amino-acid clonotypes, with a minimum total count of 5 and an alpha of 0.1. Repertoire overlap between compartments was quantified with the Jaccard Index and Morisita Overlap Index. GLIPH grouped TCR beta CDR3s together with public tetramer-defined viral CDR3s, and a viral motif had to include at least three viral sequences and show V-gene enrichment. This is the immuneACCESS table as TCRdb keeps it, with only in-frame sequences that have V and J called. A part of the clones is gone; compared with another copy, unresolved V genes explain less than half, and the rest is unexplained. For V, J and clone size, that table is used; D and trimming come from the DNA. The sample table lists more than 2,000 clones, around 20% of them with a count of one. The ten largest clones take up roughly a tenth of the sample.

CDR1 and CDR2 are drawn from the germline V gene: SGHNT, YENEEA. Counted from cysteine to phenylalanine, this CDR3 has 16 amino acids. CDR3 DNA is the only sequence kept; it has 48 bases, read in frame from the first base. V trim: 5 bases; J trim: 3 bases; unmatched bases: 10. This entry belongs to a study of T cells in localized non-small cell lung cancer (dated by TCRdb to 2019 to 2021). Some background on the complete study: The study examined T cell repertoires in approximately 240 patients with early-stage NSCLC and compared tumors with uninvolved tumor-adjacent lungs. The cohort comprised roughly 230 treatment-naïve NSCLC patients with resected, localized lung tumors. The mean age of the NSCLC patients was about 67 years, with 130 or so men and 95 to 110 women. Study-wide conclusions, independent of this receptor: Because multi-region tumor sequencing was not done, intratumor heterogeneity could not be ruled out. Since the design was exploratory, TCR variables were selected using unadjusted p-values with no false-discovery rate correction. A median of around 57 of the top 100 tumor clones turned up in the paired uninvolved adjacent lung, and 28 of those clones also ranked among the top 100 of that same adjacent lung. Uninvolved tumor-adjacent lung showed the highest T cell clonality, higher than tumor, which suggests more focused antigenic responses in the uninvolved tumor-adjacent lung. Longer overall survival was associated with higher T cell density in blood, whereas shorter survival was associated with higher clonality in adjacent lung.

The TCR was taken from a male donor aged 60 or over with stage I squamous cell lung carcinoma. This chain is built from TRBV11-3 and TRBJ2-7; TRBD1 matches 10 bases in the middle. The source was normal lung tissue next to the tumor, collected before any cancer treatment. The sequenced DNA: TGTGCCAGCAGCCAATCCCGGGACAGGGGCCTCTACGAGCAGTACTTC. Translated, this gives CASSQSRDRGLYEQYF.